This T cell receptor (beta chain) appears in the sequencing data of a study of blood T cells in healthy people across ages. The overall study: With template switching, about one barcoded beta molecule was captured per two T cells.

Study-wide results and caveats: Long-lived donors exceeded aged donors in naive CD4+ cells and diversity.

Using a J-beta primer mix together with a sample-barcoded 5' primer, a second PCR was run for roughly 7 to 12 cycles. TCRdb redid the calling of the 5' RACE reads with MiXCR, one entry per CDR3 protein. This sample carries fewer than 800,000 distinct CDR3 sequences, under 25% of them seen once, and the ten largest clones take 3.5% to 4%. This clonotype appeared a few times. Its antigen is as yet unknown. The material sequenced was blood. The receptor was derived from a man between 65 and 85 years old in good health.

CDR3 bases: TGCGCCAGCAGTGACCAGGCTTCTGGGGCCAACGTCCTGACTTTC. Protein product: CASSDQASGANVLTF. The chain joins TRBV10-1 to TRBJ2-6; D not certain. V lost 3 bases to trimming and J lost 1 base, with 7 bases between them. Germline assignment: CDR1 WNHNN and CDR2 SYGVQD (reference sequence). The CDR3 totals 15 residues.